The 10 T cell receptor beta chains below all came from one sample that was sequenced in a study of T-cell reconstitution after alpha-beta-depleted transplantation in children. The authors prepared the TCRbeta library with unique molecular identifiers. MiXCR, applied by TCRdb to the PCR reads, yields one record per CDR3 protein. This table holds 7,000 or so distinct CDR3 sequences, 9.5% to 12% found once. The sample in question was PBMCs, mostly from graft donor cells, obtained 180 days after TCRalphabeta/CD19-depleted stem cell transplant. These TCRs come from a child under two years old who had a stem cell transplant for acute myeloid leukemia, so the T cells may come from the graft donor.

This clonotype is categorized as medium-sized. This sequence joins TRBV7-2 and TRBJ1-5; no definite D call. The CDR3 totals 15 residues. Germline V lookup: CDR1 SGHTA, CDR2 FQGNSA. The V gene lost 2 bases and the J gene lost 0 bases, with 8 bases spanning the gap. CDR3 sequence (DNA): TGTGCCAGCAGCTTAATGGTCGATAGCAATCAGCCCCAGCATTTT. This sequence encodes CASSLMVDSNQPQHF. Combining the CDR3 with reference TRBV7-2 and TRBJ1-5 gives the whole variable domain GAGVSQSPSNKVTEKGKDVELRCDPISGHTALYWYRQSLGQGLEFLIYFQGNSAPDKSGLPSDRFSAERTGGSVSTLTIQRTQQEDSAVYLCASSLMVDSNQPQHFGDGTRLSIL.

By proportion, this clonotype is medium-sized (0.01 to 0.1%). The genes are TRBV4-3 and TRBJ2-3; 9 nucleotides line up with TRBD2. V lost 4 bases, J lost 4 bases, and 12 bases stayed unmatched. Germline loops: CDR1 LGHNA, CDR2 YSLEER. CDR3 length: 17 amino acids. CDR3 sequence reads: CASSPRGSGRFADTQYF. CDR3 coding DNA: TGCGCCAGCAGCCCTCGGGGTAGCGGGAGATTCGCAGATACGCAGTATTTT.

This clonotype was seen more than once but under ten times. This rearrangement joins TRBV2 to TRBJ2-7; possibly TRBD1 for D (6 bases). The ends were cut back, 8 bases at V and 5 bases at J, with 13 bases in the middle. This CDR3 spans 12 amino acids. Per germline, CDR1 SNHLY and CDR2 FYNNEI. The CDR3 loop is CASGNREHEQYF. CDR3 nucleotides: TGTGCCAGCGGGAACAGGGAGCACGAGCAGTACTTC. The full variable domain, with the rest looked up from reference TRBV2 and TRBJ2-7, is EPEVTQTPSHQVTQMGQEVILRCVPISNHLYFYWYRQILGQKVEFLVSFYNNEISEKSEIFDDQFSVERPDGSNFTLKIRSTKLEDSAMYFCASGNREHEQYFGPGTRLTVT.

This clonotype was seen repeatedly, ten times or more. The chain links TRBV7-8 to TRBJ2-3; no clear D gene. The CDR3 extends over 11 amino acids. CDR1 and CDR2 from the germline V gene are SGHVS and FQNEAQ. The V gene lost 3 bases and the J gene lost 4 bases, with 2 bases spanning the gap. The CDR3 nucleotides read TGTGCCAGCAGCTTTTCAGATACGCAGTATTTT. Amino acids: CASSFSDTQYF.

This clonotype appeared many times. The chain links TRBV6-5 to TRBJ1-4, with D tentatively TRBD1 (5 bases). Trimming cost V 5 bases and J 4 bases, with 20 bases left between them. Looked up from germline, CDR1 is MNHEY and CDR2 is SVGAGI. The CDR3 is made up of 17 amino acids. This chain's CDR3 is CASSLSGLQTLNEKLFF. CDR3 coding DNA: TGTGCCAGCAGTCTCTCGGGACTGCAGACTCTTAATGAAAAACTGTTTTTT.

This clonotype was counted ten times or more. The V and J genes are TRBV20-1 and TRBJ1-5, with a tentative D call TRBD1 (5 bases). V lost 3 bases and J lost 5, with 11 bases in between. Germline V gene sequence: CDR1 DFQATT, CDR2 SNEGSKA (reference sequence). CDR3 length: 13 amino acids. CDR3 loop: CSASGGTDQPQHF. CDR3 coding DNA: TGCAGTGCTAGCGGTGGGACGGATCAGCCCCAGCATTTT.

This clonotype was counted between two and nine times. The germline gene is not matched at one end of the junction; a read error may be the cause. The chain has TRBV20-1 and TRBJ2-1, with D perhaps assigned TRBD1 or TRBD2 (7 bases each). The CDR3 extends over 16 amino acids. The V gene's germline CDR1 is DFQATT and CDR2 SNEGSKA (reference sequence). The DNA for the CDR3 is TGCTGTGCTAGAGATGCGCGGGCAGGGGGGGACAATGAGCAGTTCTTC. Translation gives CCARDARAGGDNEQFF.

Note on this clonotype: A junction end diverges from the germline sequence, so it may reflect a read error. The genes are TRBV4-2 and TRBJ2-3; TRBD1 is a possible D gene (5 bases). Looked up from germline, CDR1 is LGHNA and CDR2 is YNFKEQ. The CDR3 runs 15 residues. DNA of the CDR3: TGTGCCAGCAGCTCCCAACAGGATAGCACAGATACGCAGTCTTTT. Protein sequence: CASSSQQDSTDTQSF.

This clonotype was seen only a few times. The chain carries TRBV29-1 and TRBJ2-2; D is unclear. CDR3 length equals 11 residues. Germline assignment: CDR1 SQVTM and CDR2 ANQGSEA. The V gene lost 4 bases and the J gene lost 6 bases, with 6 bases spanning the gap. The chain's CDR3 is CSVVIPGELFF. CDR3 DNA sequence: TGCAGCGTTGTAATCCCCGGGGAGCTGTTTTTT.

This clonotype was counted ten times or more. The chain links TRBV24-1 to TRBJ2-1, with a possible D match to TRBD1 (6 bases). The CDR3 has 16 amino acids. The V gene's germline CDR1 is KGHDR and CDR2 SFDVKD. Trimming took 0 bases from V and 6 from J, leaving 14 bases between them. CDR3 nucleotides: TGTGCCACCAGTGATTTGGCACAGGGAAGAGTCAATGAGCAGTTCTTC. Amino acids: CATSDLAQGRVNEQFF.